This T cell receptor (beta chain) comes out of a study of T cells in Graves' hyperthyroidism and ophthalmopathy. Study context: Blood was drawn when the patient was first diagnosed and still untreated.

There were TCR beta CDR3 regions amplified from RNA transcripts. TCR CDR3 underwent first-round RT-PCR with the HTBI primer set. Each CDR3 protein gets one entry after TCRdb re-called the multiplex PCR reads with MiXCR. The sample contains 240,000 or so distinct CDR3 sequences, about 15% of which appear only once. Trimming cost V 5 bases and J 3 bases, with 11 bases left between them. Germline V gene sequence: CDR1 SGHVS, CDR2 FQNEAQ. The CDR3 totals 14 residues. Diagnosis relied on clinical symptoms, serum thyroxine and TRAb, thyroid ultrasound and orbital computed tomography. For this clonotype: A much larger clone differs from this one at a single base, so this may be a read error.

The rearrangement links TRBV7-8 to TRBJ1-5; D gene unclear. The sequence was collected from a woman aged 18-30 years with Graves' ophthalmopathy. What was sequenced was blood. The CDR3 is CASSLRLLNQPQHF. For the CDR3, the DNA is TGTGCCAGCAGCCTCCGACTGCTCAATCAGCCCCAGCATTTT.